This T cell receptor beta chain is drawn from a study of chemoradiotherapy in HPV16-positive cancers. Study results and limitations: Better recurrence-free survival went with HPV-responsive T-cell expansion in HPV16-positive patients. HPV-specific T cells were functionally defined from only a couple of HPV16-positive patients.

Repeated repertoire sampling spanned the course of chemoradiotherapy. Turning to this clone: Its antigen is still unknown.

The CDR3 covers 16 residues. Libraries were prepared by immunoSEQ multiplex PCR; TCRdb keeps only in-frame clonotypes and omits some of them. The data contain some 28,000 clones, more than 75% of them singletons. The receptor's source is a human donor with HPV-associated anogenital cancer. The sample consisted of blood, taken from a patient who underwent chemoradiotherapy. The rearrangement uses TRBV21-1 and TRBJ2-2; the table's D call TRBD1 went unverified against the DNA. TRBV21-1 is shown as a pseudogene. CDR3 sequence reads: CASIDRDRGGRGELFF. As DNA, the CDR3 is TGTGCCAGCATCGACCGGGACAGGGGAGGTAGGGGGGAGCTGTTTTTT.